A selection of T cell receptor beta chains follows, all from one sample in a study of blood T cell repertoires in COVID-19. Data came from immunoSEQ multiplex PCR; TCRdb stores just in-frame clones and leaves some out. This table has some 190,000 clones, about 83% appearing once. The material sequenced was PBMCs or T cells enriched from blood (not recorded which). The receptors were sampled from a woman aged 25 to 39 who had been exposed to COVID-19. Each CDR3 is given with its conserved first and last residue. The order of the fields is clone size, V gene, J gene, D gene, CDR3 protein, CDR3 DNA. The D gene is left open where the match is weak. Size values are once, few and many counts, or a class for expanded clones, and some rows have none.

-	TRBV7-6	TRBJ2-7	TRBD1	CASSLGQGAYEQYF	TGTGCCAGCAGCTTAGGGCAGGGGGCCTACGAGCAGTACTTC
-	TRBV5-5	TRBJ1-2	TRBD1	CASSPGTGELYTF	TGTGCCAGCAGCCCCGGGACAGGGGAATTATACACTTTC
-	TRBV6-2/TRBV6-3	TRBJ1-5	-	CASSYENNQPQHF	TGTGCCAGCAGTTACGAGAACAATCAGCCCCAGCATTTT
-	TRBV5-1	TRBJ1-6	TRBD1	CASSLAGDRYNSPLHF	TGCGCCAGCAGCTTGGCTGGGGACAGATATAATTCACCCCTCCACTTT
-	TRBV28	TRBJ1-2	-	CASSEFKHYGYTF	TGTGCCAGCAGTGAATTCAAGCACTATGGCTACACCTTC
-	TRBV18	TRBJ2-3	TRBD1	CASSPGTGGADTQYF	TGTGCCAGCTCACCAGGGACAGGGGGCGCAGATACGCAGTATTTT
-	TRBV5-6	TRBJ1-6	-	CASSLAGLGNSPLHF	TGTGCCAGCAGCTTGGCAGGGTTGGGAAATTCACCCCTCCACTTT
-	TRBV10-2	TRBJ1-2	TRBD1	CATGTDFYGYTF	TGCGCCACGGGGACAGATTTCTATGGCTACACCTTC
-	TRBV3-1/TRBV3-2	TRBJ2-3	-	CASSQGSADTQYF	TGTGCCAGCAGCCAAGGCTCGGCAGATACGCAGTATTTT
-	TRBV19	TRBJ1-5	TRBD1	CASSIGAGGVSNQPQHF	TGTGCCAGTAGTATAGGGGCAGGGGGCGTAAGCAATCAGCCCCAGCATTTT
few	TRBV2	TRBJ1-1	-	CASSEGVGVNTEAFF	TGTGCCAGCAGTGAAGGGGTAGGGGTGAACACTGAAGCTTTCTTT
many	TRBV7-8	TRBJ2-1	-	CASSPPRGSSYNEQFF	TGTGCCAGCAGCCCGCCCCGGGGAAGCTCCTACAATGAGCAGTTCTTC
-	TRBV11-3	TRBJ2-3	TRBD2	CASSTLAGATDTQYF	TGTGCCAGCAGCACCCTAGCGGGGGCCACAGATACGCAGTATTTT
-	TRBV6-5	TRBJ1-4	-	CASSYSGGYTNEKLFF	TGTGCCAGCAGTTACTCGGGGGGATATACTAATGAAAAACTGTTTTTT
-	TRBV2	TRBJ1-6	TRBD1	CASRTGGSWSAPLHF	TGTGCCAGCAGGACAGGGGGCTCATGGAGTGCACCCCTCCACTTT
-	TRBV7-9	TRBJ1-5	TRBD1	CASSPRTGTGGDNQPQHF	TGTGCCAGCAGCCCGCGAACCGGGACAGGGGGCGACAATCAGCCCCAGCATTTT
-	TRBV27	TRBJ1-4	TRBD1	CASSTAGTGVREKLFF	TGTGCCAGCAGTACCGCCGGGACAGGGGTCAGAGAAAAACTGTTTTTT
-	TRBV19	TRBJ2-7	-	CASSIDRGRYEQYF	TGTGCCAGTAGTATAGACAGGGGAAGGTACGAGCAGTACTTC
-	TRBV19	TRBJ1-2	-	CASSGRVRFDGYTF	TGTGCCAGTAGTGGCAGGGTAAGATTTGATGGCTACACCTTC
-	TRBV12-5	TRBJ1-1	-	CASGWGEHGTEAFF	TGTGCTAGTGGTTGGGGGGAGCATGGGACTGAAGCTTTCTTT
-	TRBV27	TRBJ1-2	-	CASSLVGGSGYGYTF	TGTGCCAGCAGTTTAGTGGGGGGGTCGGGCTATGGCTACACCTTC
-	TRBV6-2/TRBV6-3	TRBJ1-4	-	CASSSSTGVNEKLFF	TGTGCCAGCAGTTCCTCCACAGGAGTTAATGAAAAACTGTTTTTT
-	TRBV18	TRBJ1-2	-	CASSPATGRIYGHTF	TGTGCCAGCTCACCGGCTACCGGCAGGATTTATGGCCACACCTTC
-	TRBV4-2	TRBJ2-5	-	CASSKSRGSTETQYF	TGTGCCAGCAGCAAGTCGCGGGGATCTACAGAGACCCAGTACTTC
-	TRBV12-2	TRBJ2-7	-	CASRFTYYEQYF	TGTGCAAGTCGCTTTACTTACTACGAGCAGTACTTC
-	TRBV5-6	TRBJ1-5	-	CASSLLQGIGNQPQHF	TGTGCCAGCAGCTTGCTCCAGGGAATAGGCAATCAGCCCCAGCATTTT
many	TRBV29-1	TRBJ1-1	-	CSVEGGTEAFF	TGCAGCGTTGAGGGGGGGACTGAAGCTTTCTTT
once	TRBV7-2	TRBJ2-6	TRBD1	CASSSPGQSSGANVLTF	TGTGCCAGCAGCTCTCCGGGACAGTCCTCTGGGGCCAACGTCCTGACTTTC
-	TRBV27	TRBJ2-6	TRBD1	CASSLDRDYRSGANVLTF	TGTGCCAGCAGCCTGGACAGGGATTATCGCTCTGGGGCCAACGTCCTGACTTTC
-	TRBV5-1	TRBJ2-2	TRBD2	CASSLGAREGTGELFF	TGCGCCAGCAGCTTGGGAGCCAGGGAGGGCACCGGGGAGCTGTTTTTT
-	TRBV13	TRBJ2-4	-	CASTYGGLSAKNIQYF	TGTGCCAGCACTTACGGCGGTCTAAGCGCCAAAAACATTCAGTACTTC
once	TRBV6-6	TRBJ2-7	-	CASSPNYEQYF	TGTGCCAGCAGTCCCAACTACGAGCAGTACTTC
-	TRBV11-2	TRBJ1-1	-	CASSPAGWAHTEAFF	TGTGCCAGCAGCCCGGCGGGGTGGGCTCACACTGAAGCTTTCTTT
-	TRBV2	TRBJ1-6	-	CASSVGDSPLHF	TGTGCCAGCAGTGTGGGAGATTCACCCCTCCACTTT
-	TRBV4-1	TRBJ2-5	-	CASSQDLRGTGETQYF	TGCGCCAGCAGCCAGGACCTCAGGGGAACGGGAGAGACCCAGTACTTC
-	TRBV2	TRBJ1-2	-	CASSPSGYGYTF	TGTGCCAGCTCCCCATCAGGCTATGGCTACACCTTC
-	TRBV11-2	TRBJ1-1	-	CASSHQGLVNTEAFF	TGTGCCAGCAGCCATCAGGGGTTGGTGAACACTGAAGCTTTCTTT
-	TRBV13	TRBJ1-2	TRBD1	CASSQGADRANYGYTF	TGTGCCAGCAGCCAAGGAGCAGACAGGGCTAACTATGGCTACACCTTC
-	TRBV5-1	TRBJ1-2	-	CASSLARRGANYGYTF	TGCGCCAGCAGCTTGGCCCGGAGGGGTGCAAACTATGGCTACACCTTC
-	TRBV4-3	TRBJ1-2	-	CASSQDRGPNYGYTF	TGCGCCAGCAGCCAAGATCGGGGTCCGAACTATGGCTACACCTTC
-	TRBV14	TRBJ1-2	-	CASSQGSSGLGYTF	TGTGCCAGCAGCCAAGGGTCGTCGGGTTTAGGCTACACCTTC
-	TRBV5-1	TRBJ2-7	-	CASSILQGAATYEQYF	TGCGCCAGCAGCATCTTGCAGGGCGCTGCCACCTACGAGCAGTACTTC
-	TRBV2	TRBJ1-6	-	CASSGAQPYNSPLHF	TGTGCCAGCAGTGGGGCCCAGCCCTATAATTCACCCCTCCACTTT
-	TRBV7-6	TRBJ1-5	TRBD1	CASSQTPGQGLNQPQHF	TGTGCCAGCAGCCAAACGCCGGGACAGGGTCTCAATCAGCCCCAGCATTTT
-	TRBV20-1	TRBJ1-5	-	CSAVDRLMDF	TGCAGTGCTGTCGACAGGCTTATGGATTTT
-	TRBV6-5	TRBJ1-1	-	CASSPQVRTEAFF	TGTGCCAGCAGCCCCCAGGTTCGCACTGAAGCTTTCTTT
-	TRBV15	TRBJ1-6	-	CATSREGGTSSYNSPLHF	TGTGCCACCAGCAGAGAGGGGGGTACTAGCTCCTATAATTCACCCCTCCACTTT
-	TRBV27	TRBJ2-5	TRBD1	CASRTGGAQETQYF	TGTGCCAGCAGGACAGGGGGTGCTCAAGAGACCCAGTACTTC
-	TRBV9	TRBJ1-6	-	CASSAHAAYNSPLHF	TGTGCCAGCAGCGCCCACGCGGCCTATAATTCACCCCTCCACTTT
-	TRBV4-1	TRBJ1-2	TRBD1	CASSQEESRGAFSGYTF	TGCGCCAGCAGCCAAGAAGAGTCCAGGGGGGCATTCTCTGGCTACACCTTC
few	TRBV3-1/TRBV3-2	TRBJ1-2	-	CASSQDFTGQGGYTF	TGTGCCAGCAGCCAAGACTTCACAGGCCAGGGGGGCTACACCTTC
-	TRBV7-9	TRBJ1-1	-	CASSLEEGNTEAFF	TGTGCCAGCAGCTTAGAGGAGGGAAACACTGAAGCTTTCTTT
few	TRBV19	TRBJ2-7	TRBD2	CASSRGGSYEQYF	TGTGCCAGTAGCCGGGGGGGGTCCTACGAGCAGTACTTC
-	TRBV6-5	TRBJ1-4	TRBD1	CATTQTRGTNEKLFF	TGTGCCACCACTCAAACCAGGGGGACTAATGAAAAACTGTTTTTT
-	TRBV19	TRBJ1-2	-	CASSKTGNLYGYTF	TGTGCCAGTAGCAAAACAGGGAACCTTTATGGCTACACCTTC